These T cell receptor beta chains were read from a single sample in a study of blood T cell repertoires in COVID-19. Profiling relied on immunoSEQ multiplex PCR, and the TCRdb table lists in-frame clones only, not all of them. The data contain about 250,000 clones, approximately 85% of them singletons. The material sequenced was peripheral blood. The source is a man over 45 with active or convalescent COVID-19. Both conserved end residues are part of each CDR3. D genes are given only for firm matches. Clone size is stated in some rows and not others, as once, few, many or a class when expanded.

clone_size	d_call	v_call	j_call	cdr3_nt	cdr3_aa
-	-	TRBV18	TRBJ2-3	TGTGCCAGCTCACCCCTGACTTGGGGCACAGATACGCAGTATTTT	CASSPLTWGTDTQYF
-	TRBD2	TRBV3-1/TRBV3-2	TRBJ2-1	TGTGCCAGCAGCCAGGTGGGACTAGCGGGAGGGCCTGGCGATGAGCAGTTCTTC	CASSQVGLAGGPGDEQFF
-	-	TRBV12-3/TRBV12-4	TRBJ2-7	TGTGCCAGCAGTTTAGGACAATCGTACGAGCAGTACTTC	CASSLGQSYEQYF
once	-	TRBV28	TRBJ2-7	TGTGCCAGCAGTTTATCCGCGGGACCTCGGTCGGAGCAGTACTTC	CASSLSAGPRSEQYF
-	-	TRBV28	TRBJ1-5	TGTGCCAGCAGCCCCTGGGGGGGAGGAATTCAGCCCCAGCATTTT	CASSPWGGGIQPQHF
-	-	TRBV25-1	TRBJ1-1	TGTGCCAGCACTAGGGGTCCCACTGAAGCTTTCTTT	CASTRGPTEAFF
-	TRBD2	TRBV6-5	TRBJ2-7	TGTGCCAGCGGACGTTGGACTAGCGGAAGTTACGAGCAGTACTTC	CASGRWTSGSYEQYF
-	TRBD1	TRBV7-9	TRBJ2-3	TGTGCCAGCAGCTTAACAGGGGGGACAGATACGCAGTATTTT	CASSLTGGTDTQYF
-	TRBD2	TRBV28	TRBJ2-3	TGTGCCAGCAGTTTATCTAGCGGGAAGACAGATACGCAGTATTTT	CASSLSSGKTDTQYF
-	-	TRBV5-1	TRBJ2-3	TGCGCCAGCAGCTTAGGGGGCACAGATACGCAGTATTTT	CASSLGGTDTQYF
-	TRBD1	TRBV29-1	TRBJ1-2	TGCAGCGTTCAGGGGTCAGGGGGCGCAGGAAACTATGGCTACACCTTC	CSVQGSGGAGNYGYTF
-	TRBD2	TRBV19	TRBJ2-3	TGTGCCAGTAGTATCCTAGCGGTCACAGATACGCAGTATTTT	CASSILAVTDTQYF
-	TRBD1	TRBV19	TRBJ2-7	TGTGCCAGTAGTTCCGGACAGGGGATCAACGAGCAGTACTTC	CASSSGQGINEQYF
-	TRBD1	TRBV30	TRBJ2-4	TGTGCCTGGAGTGTACAAGAGCGACAGGGGATTCAGTACTTC	CAWSVQERQGIQYF
-	TRBD1	TRBV7-2	TRBJ1-3	TGTGCCAGCAGGACCGACAGGGCCACTGGAAACACCATATATTTT	CASRTDRATGNTIYF
few	TRBD1	TRBV5-1	TRBJ1-1	TGCGCCAGCAGACTCCGAAGCCCCGGGACAGTGGGCACTGAAGCTTTCTTT	CASRLRSPGTVGTEAFF